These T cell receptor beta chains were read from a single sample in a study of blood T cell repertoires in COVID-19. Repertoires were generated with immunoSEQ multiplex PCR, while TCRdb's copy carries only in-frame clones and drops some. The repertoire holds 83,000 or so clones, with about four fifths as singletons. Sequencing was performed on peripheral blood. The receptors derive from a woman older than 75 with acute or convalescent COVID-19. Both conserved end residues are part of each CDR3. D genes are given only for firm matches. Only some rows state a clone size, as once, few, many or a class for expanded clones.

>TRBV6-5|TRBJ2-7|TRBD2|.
CASSYSYQRGNYEQYF
TGTGCCAGCAGTTACTCGTACCAGCGGGGGAACTACGAGCAGTACTTC
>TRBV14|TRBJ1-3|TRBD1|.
CASSQRTGGEGNTIYF
TGTGCCAGCAGCCAACGGACAGGGGGCGAGGGAAACACCATATATTTT
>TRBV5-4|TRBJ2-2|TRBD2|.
CASSLRSGGARTGELFF
TGTGCCAGCAGCTTGAGGAGCGGGGGGGCTCGTACCGGGGAGCTGTTTTTT
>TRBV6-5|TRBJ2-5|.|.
CASLVAPQETQYF
TGTGCCAGCCTAGTGGCTCCGCAAGAGACCCAGTACTTC
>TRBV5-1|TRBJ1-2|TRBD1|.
CATRTGGDLANYGYTF
TGCGCCACCCGGACAGGGGGCGACTTAGCTAACTATGGCTACACCTTC
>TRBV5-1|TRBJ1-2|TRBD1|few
CASSVQGPAYGYTF
TGCGCCAGCAGCGTACAGGGGCCGGCTTATGGCTACACCTTC
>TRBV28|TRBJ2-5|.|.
CASSPGTPQETQYF
TGTGCCAGCAGTCCAGGGACACCGCAAGAGACCCAGTACTTC
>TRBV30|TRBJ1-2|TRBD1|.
CAWSSGGNYGYTF
TGTGCCTGGAGTTCAGGGGGAAACTATGGCTACACCTTC
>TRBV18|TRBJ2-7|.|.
CASSPAGVEQYF
TGTGCCAGCTCACCCGCAGGGGTCGAGCAGTACTTC
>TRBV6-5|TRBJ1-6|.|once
CASSSRRGHNSPLHF
TGTGCCAGCAGTTCGCGGCGTGGCCATAATTCACCCCTCCACTTT
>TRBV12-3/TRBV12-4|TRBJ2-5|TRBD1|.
CASRTTGEETQYF
TGTGCCAGCAGAACGACAGGGGAAGAGACCCAGTACTTC
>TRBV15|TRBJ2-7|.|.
CATSRPPAGTYEQYF
TGTGCCACCAGCCGACCCCCGGCAGGGACCTACGAGCAGTACTTC
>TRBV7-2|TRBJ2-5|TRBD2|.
CASSLVGSGSQETQYF
TGTGCCAGCAGCTTAGTTGGTAGCGGGAGTCAAGAGACCCAGTACTTC
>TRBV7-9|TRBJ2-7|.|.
CASSTPQGIPFSYEQYF
TGTGCCAGCAGCACCCCGCAGGGGATCCCCTTCTCCTACGAGCAGTACTTC
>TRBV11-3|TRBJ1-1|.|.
CASSLDSTDTEAFF
TGTGCCAGCAGCCTGGACAGTACAGACACTGAAGCTTTCTTT
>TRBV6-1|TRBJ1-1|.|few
CASSDWTREAFF
TGTGCCAGCAGTGATTGGACTCGTGAAGCTTTCTTT
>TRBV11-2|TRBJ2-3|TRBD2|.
CASRRGAGGRVDTQYF
TGTGCCAGCAGACGCGGAGCGGGGGGCCGGGTGGATACGCAGTATTTT
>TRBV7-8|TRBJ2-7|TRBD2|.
CASSSHIAGPYEQYF
TGTGCCAGCAGCTCCCACATAGCGGGGCCCTACGAGCAGTACTTC
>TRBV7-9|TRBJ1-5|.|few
CASSFGGGQPQHF
TGTGCCAGCAGCTTTGGGGGGGGACAGCCCCAGCATTTT
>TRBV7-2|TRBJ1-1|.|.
CASRGQLNTEAFF
TGTGCCAGCAGAGGACAGTTGAACACTGAAGCTTTCTTT
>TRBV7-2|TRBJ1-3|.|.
CASRLGGPLEAGNTIYF
TGTGCCAGCAGACTGGGGGGGCCCCTTGAGGCTGGAAACACCATATATTTT
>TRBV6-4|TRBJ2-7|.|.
CARALVRNSYEQYF
TGTGCCAGGGCCCTAGTCCGGAACTCATACGAGCAGTACTTC
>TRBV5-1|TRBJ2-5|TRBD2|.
CASSLLLAGGEETQYF
TGCGCCAGCAGCTTGTTACTAGCGGGGGGTGAAGAGACCCAGTACTTC
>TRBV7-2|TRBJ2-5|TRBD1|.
CASSLATGAQETQYF
TGTGCCAGCAGCTTAGCGACAGGGGCCCAAGAGACCCAGTACTTC
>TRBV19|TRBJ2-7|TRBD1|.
CASSIGTGISEQYF
TGTGCCAGTAGTATCGGGACAGGGATCTCCGAGCAGTACTTC
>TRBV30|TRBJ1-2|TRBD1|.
CAWSVRGTGAIPRYGYTF
TGTGCCTGGAGTGTACGGGGGACAGGGGCCATCCCCAGATATGGCTACACCTTC
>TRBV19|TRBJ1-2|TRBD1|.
CASSPDRNYGYTF
TGTGCCAGTAGTCCGGACAGGAACTATGGCTACACCTTC
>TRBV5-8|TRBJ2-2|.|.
CASSFTVVNTGELFF
TGTGCCAGCAGCTTTACAGTCGTGAACACCGGGGAGCTGTTTTTT
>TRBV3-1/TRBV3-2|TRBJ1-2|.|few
CASSHRGGYTF
TGTGCCAGCAGCCACAGGGGAGGGTACACCTTC
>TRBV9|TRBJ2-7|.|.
CASSVATQGGEQYF
TGTGCCAGCAGCGTAGCCACTCAAGGGGGCGAGCAGTACTTC
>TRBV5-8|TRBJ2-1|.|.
CASSLNSGRGEQFF
TGTGCCAGCAGCTTGAACAGTGGGAGGGGGGAGCAGTTCTTC
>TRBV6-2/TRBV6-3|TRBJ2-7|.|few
CASSLSVYEQYF
TGTGCCAGCAGTCTGTCGGTCTACGAGCAGTACTTC
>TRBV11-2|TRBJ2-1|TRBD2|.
CASSLVAGGAVYNEQFF
TGTGCCAGCAGCTTAGTAGCGGGAGGGGCGGTATACAATGAGCAGTTCTTC
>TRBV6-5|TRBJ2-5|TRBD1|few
CASSPRTGGRETQYF
TGTGCCAGCAGTCCCCGGACAGGGGGCAGGGAGACCCAGTACTTC
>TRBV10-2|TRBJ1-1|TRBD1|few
CASRDTTGMNTEAFF
TGCGCCAGCCGAGATACGACAGGGATGAACACTGAAGCTTTCTTT
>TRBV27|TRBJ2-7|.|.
CASSFRGYEQYF
TGTGCCAGCAGCTTTAGGGGCTACGAGCAGTACTTC
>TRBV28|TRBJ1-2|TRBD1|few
CASSPGGQLNYGYTF
TGTGCCAGCAGCCCTGGGGGACAGCTTAACTATGGCTACACCTTC
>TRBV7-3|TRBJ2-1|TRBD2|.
CASSLTGLAGGPNEQFF
TGTGCCAGCAGCTTAACGGGACTAGCGGGGGGGCCCAATGAGCAGTTCTTC
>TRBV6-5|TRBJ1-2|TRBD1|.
CAAAAFGTGYGYTF
TGTGCCGCAGCAGCCTTCGGGACAGGGTATGGCTACACCTTC
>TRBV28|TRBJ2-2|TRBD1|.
CASSPGQLNTGELFF
TGTGCCAGCAGTCCGGGACAGCTAAACACCGGGGAGCTGTTTTTT
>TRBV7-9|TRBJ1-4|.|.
CASRRDRFGDEKLFF
TGTGCCAGCAGGCGAGACAGGTTCGGGGATGAAAAACTGTTTTTT
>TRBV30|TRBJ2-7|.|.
CAWSRSSYEQYF
TGTGCCTGGAGCCGCAGCTCCTACGAGCAGTACTTC
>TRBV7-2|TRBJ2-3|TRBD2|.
CASSLGVRTRGMNTQYF
TGTGCCAGCAGCTTAGGTGTGAGGACTAGGGGAATGAATACGCAGTATTTT
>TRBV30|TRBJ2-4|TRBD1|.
CAWSGNRGLAIQYF
TGTGCCTGGAGTGGAAACAGGGGGCTGGCCATTCAGTACTTC
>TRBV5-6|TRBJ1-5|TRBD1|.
CASSPGQALQPQHF
TGTGCCAGCAGCCCCGGACAGGCCCTTCAGCCCCAGCATTTT
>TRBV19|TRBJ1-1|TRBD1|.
CASRISTGAAFF
TGTGCCAGTCGTATCTCAACAGGGGCGGCTTTCTTT
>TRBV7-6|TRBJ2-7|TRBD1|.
CASSSSPGQGTYEQYF
TGTGCCAGCAGCTCGTCTCCGGGACAGGGGACCTACGAGCAGTACTTC
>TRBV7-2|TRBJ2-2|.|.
CASSLTGELFF
TGTGCCAGCAGTCTTACCGGGGAGCTGTTTTTT
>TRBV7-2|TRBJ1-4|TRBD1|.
CASSESGTVNEKLFF
TGTGCCAGCAGCGAATCCGGGACAGTAAATGAAAAACTGTTTTTT
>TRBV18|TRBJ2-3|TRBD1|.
CASSPQTGGDTQYF
TGTGCCAGCTCACCGCAAACAGGGGGAGATACGCAGTATTTT
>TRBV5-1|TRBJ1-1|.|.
CASSLGGMNTEAFF
TGCGCCAGCAGCTTGGGAGGGATGAACACTGAAGCTTTCTTT
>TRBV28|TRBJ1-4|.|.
CASRLDSQGREKLFF
TGTGCCAGCAGGCTAGACTCTCAGGGAAGGGAAAAACTGTTTTTT
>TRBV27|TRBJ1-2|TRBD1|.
CASRSPVDRGILGYTF
TGTGCCAGCAGAAGTCCGGTGGACAGGGGTATTTTGGGCTACACCTTC
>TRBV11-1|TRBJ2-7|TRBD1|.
CASSPDRGEQYF
TGTGCCAGCAGCCCCGACAGGGGCGAGCAGTACTTC
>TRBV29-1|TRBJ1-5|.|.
CSAGSGDQPQHF
TGCAGCGCCGGCTCGGGGGATCAGCCCCAGCATTTT